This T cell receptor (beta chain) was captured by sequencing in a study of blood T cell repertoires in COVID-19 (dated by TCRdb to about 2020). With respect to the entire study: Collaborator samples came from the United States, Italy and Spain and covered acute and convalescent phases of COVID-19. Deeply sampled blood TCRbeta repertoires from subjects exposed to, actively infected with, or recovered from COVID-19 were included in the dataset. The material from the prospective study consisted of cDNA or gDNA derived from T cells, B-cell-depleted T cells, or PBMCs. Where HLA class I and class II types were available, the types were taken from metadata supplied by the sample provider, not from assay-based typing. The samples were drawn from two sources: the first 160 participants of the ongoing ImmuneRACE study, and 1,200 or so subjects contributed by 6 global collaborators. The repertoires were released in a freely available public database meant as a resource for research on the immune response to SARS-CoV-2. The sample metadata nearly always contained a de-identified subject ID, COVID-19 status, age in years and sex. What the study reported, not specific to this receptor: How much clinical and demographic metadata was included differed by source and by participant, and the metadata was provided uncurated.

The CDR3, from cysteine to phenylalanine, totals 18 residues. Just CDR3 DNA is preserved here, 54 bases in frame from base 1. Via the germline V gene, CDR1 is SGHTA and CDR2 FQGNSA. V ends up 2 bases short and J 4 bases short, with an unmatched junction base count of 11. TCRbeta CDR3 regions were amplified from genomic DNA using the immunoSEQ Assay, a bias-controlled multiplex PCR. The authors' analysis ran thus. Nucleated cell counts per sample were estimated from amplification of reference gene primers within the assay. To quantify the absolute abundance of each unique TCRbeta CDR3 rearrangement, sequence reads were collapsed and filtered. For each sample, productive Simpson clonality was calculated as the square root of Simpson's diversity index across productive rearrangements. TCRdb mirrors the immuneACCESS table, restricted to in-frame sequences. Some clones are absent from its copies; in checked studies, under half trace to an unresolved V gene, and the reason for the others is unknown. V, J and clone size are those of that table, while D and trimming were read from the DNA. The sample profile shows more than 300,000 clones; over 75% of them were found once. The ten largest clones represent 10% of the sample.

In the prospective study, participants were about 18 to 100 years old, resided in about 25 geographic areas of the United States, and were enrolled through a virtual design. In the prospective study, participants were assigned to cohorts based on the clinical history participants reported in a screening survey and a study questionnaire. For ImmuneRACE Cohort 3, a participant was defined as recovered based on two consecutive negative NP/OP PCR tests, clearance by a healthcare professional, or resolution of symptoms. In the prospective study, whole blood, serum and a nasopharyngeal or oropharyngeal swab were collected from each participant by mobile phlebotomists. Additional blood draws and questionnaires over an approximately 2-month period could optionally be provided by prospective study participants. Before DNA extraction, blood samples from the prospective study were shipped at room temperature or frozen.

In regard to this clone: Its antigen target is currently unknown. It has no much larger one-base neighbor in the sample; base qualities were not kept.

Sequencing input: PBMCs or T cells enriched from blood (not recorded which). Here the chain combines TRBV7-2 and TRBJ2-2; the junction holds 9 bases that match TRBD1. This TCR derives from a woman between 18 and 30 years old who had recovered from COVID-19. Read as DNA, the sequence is TGTGCCAGCAGCTTACAAAGGCCGGGACAGGGAATCACCGGGGAGCTGTTTTTT. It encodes CASSLQRPGQGITGELFF.